This T cell receptor beta chain was identified during a study of cytomegalovirus exposure and HLA in healthy donors. The study ran its PCR with 60 Vbeta and 13 Jbeta primers. Clones were sequenced by immunoSEQ multiplex PCR, and TCRdb holds only the in-frame ones, with some missing. The sample lists about 130,000 clones, approximately 80% occurring once. Study observations and caveats: Immune exposure information comprised only CMV serostatus.

This clone was counted a few times. Antigen unknown. CDR3 length: 15 amino acids. V was trimmed by 6 bases and J by 4 bases, leaving 13 bases between them. Per the germline V gene, CDR1 is MNHNS and CDR2 is SASEGT. This TCR derives from a male donor in good health and CMV-seropositive. This chain joins TRBV6-1 and TRBJ2-6; D is possibly TRBD1 (7 bases). The specimen sequenced was PBMCs. This chain's CDR3 is CASSEGAGGANVLTF. For the CDR3, the DNA is TGTGCCAGCAGCGAGGGGGCGGGAGGGGCCAACGTCCTGACTTTC.